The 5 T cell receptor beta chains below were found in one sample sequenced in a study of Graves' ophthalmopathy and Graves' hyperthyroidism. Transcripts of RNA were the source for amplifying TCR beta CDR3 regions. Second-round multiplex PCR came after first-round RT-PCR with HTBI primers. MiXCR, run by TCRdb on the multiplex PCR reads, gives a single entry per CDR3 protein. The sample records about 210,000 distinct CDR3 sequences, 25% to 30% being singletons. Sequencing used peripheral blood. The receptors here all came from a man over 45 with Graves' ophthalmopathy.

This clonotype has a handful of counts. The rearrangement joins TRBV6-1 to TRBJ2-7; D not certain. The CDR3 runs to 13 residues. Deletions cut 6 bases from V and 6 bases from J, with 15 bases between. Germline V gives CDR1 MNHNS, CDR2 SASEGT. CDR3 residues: CASRWSVGPEQYF. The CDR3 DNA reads TGTGCCAGCAGGTGGTCTGTCGGGCCCGAGCAGTACTTC.

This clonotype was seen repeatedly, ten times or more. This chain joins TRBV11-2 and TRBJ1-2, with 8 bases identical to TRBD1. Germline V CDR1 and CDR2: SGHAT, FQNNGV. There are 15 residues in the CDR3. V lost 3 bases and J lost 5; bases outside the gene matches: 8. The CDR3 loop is CASSFPDREIYGYTF. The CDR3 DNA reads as TGTGCCAGCAGCTTCCCGGACAGGGAAATTTATGGCTACACCTTC.

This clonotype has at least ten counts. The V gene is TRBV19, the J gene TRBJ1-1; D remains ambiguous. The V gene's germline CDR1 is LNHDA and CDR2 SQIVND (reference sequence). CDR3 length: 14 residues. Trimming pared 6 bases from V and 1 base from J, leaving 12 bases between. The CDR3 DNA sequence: TGTGCCAGTAGCTACCGAGTTCCGAACACTGAAGCTTTCTTT. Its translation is CASSYRVPNTEAFF.

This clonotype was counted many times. CDR3 bases: TGTGCCAGCAGTTTACAGGGGACGGCCGGGGAGCTGTTTTTT. Translation: CASSLQGTAGELFF. The rearrangement joins TRBV27 to TRBJ2-2; tentative D call: TRBD1 (6 bases). V lost 2 bases, J lost 6 bases, and 10 bases lay in between. Germline CDR1 reads MNHEY; CDR2 reads SMNVEV (reference sequence). CDR3 size: 14 residues.

The CDR3 DNA reads as TGCAGCGTCGAACCGGGACAGGGGGCTCGAGAGACCCAGTACTTC. It yields the protein CSVEPGQGARETQYF. The J gene is TRBJ2-5, the V gene TRBV29-1; 12 nucleotides align to TRBD1. V lost 6 bases to trimming and J lost 4 bases; unmatched junction nucleotides: 9. The CDR3 runs 15 residues. Germline assignment: CDR1 SQVTM and CDR2 ANQGSEA.